This is a list of T cell receptor beta chains from one sample in a study of cytomegalovirus exposure and HLA in healthy donors. Method: immunoSEQ multiplex PCR; TCRdb's copy keeps in-frame clones and lacks some. This table has some 200,000 clones, over 70% appearing once. The sequencing sample was made of PBMCs. The receptors stem from a man in his fifties in good health and CMV-seronegative. Both conserved end residues are trimmed from each CDR3. Only some rows state a clone size, as once, few, many or a class for expanded clones.

abundance: .; v_gene: TRBV14; j_gene: TRBJ1-6; CDR3aa: ASSQAPTGGSSYNSPLH
abundance: .; v_gene: TRBV5-4; j_gene: TRBJ2-1; CDR3aa: ASSPGGSGTQDYNEQF
abundance: .; v_gene: TRBV6-9; j_gene: TRBJ1-3; CDR3aa: ASSYTAGVGNTIY
abundance: .; v_gene: TRBV2; j_gene: TRBJ1-1; CDR3aa: ASRTGTTEAF
abundance: .; v_gene: TRBV7-2; j_gene: TRBJ1-2; CDR3aa: ASRWGQGIGYT
abundance: .; v_gene: TRBV7-9; j_gene: TRBJ2-3; CDR3aa: ASSFDRGSDTQY
abundance: .; v_gene: TRBV5-1; j_gene: TRBJ2-7; CDR3aa: ASRVTGGPYEQY
abundance: .; v_gene: TRBV5-6; j_gene: TRBJ1-5; CDR3aa: ASSKGQGGSNQPQH
abundance: .; v_gene: TRBV6-5; j_gene: TRBJ2-1; CDR3aa: ASSYPWREQF
abundance: .; v_gene: TRBV19; j_gene: TRBJ2-2; CDR3aa: ASSVKGVNTGELF
abundance: .; v_gene: TRBV6-6; j_gene: TRBJ2-2; CDR3aa: ASSYAGATNTGELF
abundance: .; v_gene: TRBV14; j_gene: TRBJ1-1; CDR3aa: ASSYRGRGDTEAF
abundance: .; v_gene: TRBV6-6; j_gene: TRBJ1-2; CDR3aa: ASSYGQDYGYT
abundance: .; v_gene: TRBV6-5; j_gene: TRBJ1-4; CDR3aa: ASSYSGGPNEKLF
abundance: .; v_gene: TRBV5-1; j_gene: TRBJ2-7; CDR3aa: ASSLVGTYSYEQY
abundance: .; v_gene: TRBV19; j_gene: TRBJ2-2; CDR3aa: ASSTYMDTGELF
abundance: .; v_gene: TRBV9; j_gene: TRBJ1-2; CDR3aa: ASSAQQGLYGYT
abundance: .; v_gene: TRBV21-1; j_gene: TRBJ1-5; CDR3aa: ASSGRQRNSNQPQH
abundance: .; v_gene: TRBV2; j_gene: TRBJ2-3; CDR3aa: ASSPLRGVDTQY
abundance: .; v_gene: TRBV7-2; j_gene: TRBJ2-3; CDR3aa: ASSPPGLQDTQY
abundance: .; v_gene: TRBV15; j_gene: TRBJ2-7; CDR3aa: ATPRQAFYEQY
abundance: .; v_gene: TRBV4-3; j_gene: TRBJ2-2; CDR3aa: ASTTDRANTGELF
abundance: few; v_gene: TRBV6-5; j_gene: TRBJ2-7; CDR3aa: ASSWDSREQY
abundance: .; v_gene: TRBV5-1; j_gene: TRBJ1-4; CDR3aa: ASSLDVGGNEKLF
abundance: .; v_gene: TRBV5-4; j_gene: TRBJ2-5; CDR3aa: ASSSGTSGGETQY
abundance: .; v_gene: TRBV7-8; j_gene: TRBJ2-5; CDR3aa: ASSLRETQETQY
abundance: .; v_gene: TRBV18; j_gene: TRBJ1-1; CDR3aa: ASSLGQANTEAF
abundance: .; v_gene: TRBV11-3; j_gene: TRBJ2-3; CDR3aa: ASSHGTSGGAVTQY
abundance: .; v_gene: TRBV4-2; j_gene: TRBJ1-1; CDR3aa: ASSQQTGGNTEAF
abundance: .; v_gene: TRBV6-7; j_gene: TRBJ1-1; CDR3aa: ASSYPQAVDTEAF
abundance: .; v_gene: TRBV6-1; j_gene: TRBJ2-1; CDR3aa: ASSDKPGQGDYNEQF
abundance: .; v_gene: TRBV4-2; j_gene: TRBJ2-1; CDR3aa: ASSQDRVLAGNEQF
abundance: .; v_gene: TRBV11-2; j_gene: TRBJ2-3; CDR3aa: ASSTRGQLGTDTQY
abundance: .; v_gene: TRBV7-9; j_gene: TRBJ2-5; CDR3aa: ASSLRSGGAGETQY
abundance: .; v_gene: TRBV19; j_gene: TRBJ2-5; CDR3aa: ASRVSGGETQY
abundance: once; v_gene: TRBV27; j_gene: TRBJ1-1; CDR3aa: ASSFWQGLRKPEAF
abundance: .; v_gene: TRBV30; j_gene: TRBJ1-1; CDR3aa: AWSAGGGKGTEAF
abundance: .; v_gene: TRBV7-9; j_gene: TRBJ1-6; CDR3aa: ASSPQNYNSPLH
abundance: .; v_gene: TRBV10-1; j_gene: TRBJ1-1; CDR3aa: ASSLGPMNTEAF
abundance: once; v_gene: TRBV6-5; j_gene: TRBJ1-1; CDR3aa: ASSQLNTEAF
abundance: .; v_gene: TRBV7-8; j_gene: TRBJ1-3; CDR3aa: ASSFRTGGLKSGSTIY
abundance: .; v_gene: TRBV5-5; j_gene: TRBJ2-5; CDR3aa: ASSSATLAGVDKETQY
abundance: few; v_gene: TRBV6-1; j_gene: TRBJ2-7; CDR3aa: ASRPEERGFDEQY
abundance: .; v_gene: TRBV9; j_gene: .; CDR3aa: ASSPQWGRIEQY
abundance: .; v_gene: TRBV7-8; j_gene: TRBJ1-6; CDR3aa: ASSLVPRGPSPLH
abundance: .; v_gene: TRBV6-1; j_gene: TRBJ2-7; CDR3aa: ASSEAPVIYEQY
abundance: .; v_gene: TRBV13; j_gene: TRBJ1-1; CDR3aa: ASSARINPWGAEAF
abundance: few; v_gene: TRBV19; j_gene: TRBJ2-2; CDR3aa: ASSATTRKNTGELF
abundance: .; v_gene: TRBV6-5; j_gene: TRBJ1-6; CDR3aa: ASSRFDNSPLH
abundance: .; v_gene: TRBV7-9; j_gene: TRBJ1-4; CDR3aa: ASSTPGQGGEKLF
abundance: .; v_gene: TRBV12-2; j_gene: TRBJ2-3; CDR3aa: ASRSGAELAGGRGDTQY
abundance: .; v_gene: TRBV25-1; j_gene: TRBJ2-5; CDR3aa: ASSELISGGAETQY
abundance: .; v_gene: TRBV15; j_gene: TRBJ2-2; CDR3aa: ATSRDPLGLAGSTGELF
abundance: .; v_gene: TRBV11-2; j_gene: TRBJ2-3; CDR3aa: ASASTSGTDTQY